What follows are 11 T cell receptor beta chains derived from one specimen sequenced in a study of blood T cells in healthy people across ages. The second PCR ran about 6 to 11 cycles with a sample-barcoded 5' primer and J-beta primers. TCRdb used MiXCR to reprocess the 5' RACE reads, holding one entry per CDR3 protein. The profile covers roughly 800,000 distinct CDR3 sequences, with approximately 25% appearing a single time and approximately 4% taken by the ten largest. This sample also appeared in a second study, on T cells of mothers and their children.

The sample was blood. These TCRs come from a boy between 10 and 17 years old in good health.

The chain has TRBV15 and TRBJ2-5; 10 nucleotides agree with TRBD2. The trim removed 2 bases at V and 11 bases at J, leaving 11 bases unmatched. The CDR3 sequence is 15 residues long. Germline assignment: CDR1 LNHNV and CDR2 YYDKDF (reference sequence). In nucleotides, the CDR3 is TGTGCCACCAGCAGAACTAGCGGGGAGTTTGGAGAGCAGTACTTC. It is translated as CATSRTSGEFGEQYF.

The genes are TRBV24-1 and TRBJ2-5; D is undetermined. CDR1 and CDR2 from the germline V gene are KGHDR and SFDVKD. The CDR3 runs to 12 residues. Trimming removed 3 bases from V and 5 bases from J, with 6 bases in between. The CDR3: CATSDTWETQYF. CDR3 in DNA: TGTGCCACCAGTGATACTTGGGAGACCCAGTACTTC.

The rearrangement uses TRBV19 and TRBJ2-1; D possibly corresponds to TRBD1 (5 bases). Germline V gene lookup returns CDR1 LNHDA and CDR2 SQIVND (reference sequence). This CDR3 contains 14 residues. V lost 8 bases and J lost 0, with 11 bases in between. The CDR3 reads CASSQGISYNEQFF. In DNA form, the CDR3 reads TGTGCCAGTTCGCAGGGAATCTCCTACAATGAGCAGTTCTTC.

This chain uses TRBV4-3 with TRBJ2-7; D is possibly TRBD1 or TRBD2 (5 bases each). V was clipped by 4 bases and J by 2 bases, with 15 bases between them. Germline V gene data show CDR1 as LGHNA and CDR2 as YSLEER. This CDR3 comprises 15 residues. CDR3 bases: TGCGCCAGCAGCCGAACGGGTGGGGGAGCCTACGAGCAGTACTTC. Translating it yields CASSRTGGGAYEQYF.

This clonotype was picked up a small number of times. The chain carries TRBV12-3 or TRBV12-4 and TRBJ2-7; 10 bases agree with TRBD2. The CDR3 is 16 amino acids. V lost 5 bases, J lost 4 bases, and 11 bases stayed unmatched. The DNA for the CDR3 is TGTGCCAGCAGTGTCATTACTAGCGGGACAGATTACGAGCAGTACTTC. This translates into CASSVITSGTDYEQYF.

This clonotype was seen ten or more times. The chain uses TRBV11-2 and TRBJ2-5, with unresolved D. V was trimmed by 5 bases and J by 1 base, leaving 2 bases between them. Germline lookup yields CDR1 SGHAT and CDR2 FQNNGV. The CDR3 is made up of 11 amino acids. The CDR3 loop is CASSVQETQYF. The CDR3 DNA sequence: TGTGCCAGCAGCGTCCAAGAGACCCAGTACTTC. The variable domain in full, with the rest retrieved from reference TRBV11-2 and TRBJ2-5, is EAGVAQSPRYKIIEKRQSVAFWCNPISGHATLYWYQQILGQGPKLLIQFQNNGVVDDSQLPKDRFSAERLKGVDSTLKIQPAKLEDSAVYLCASSVQETQYFGPGTRLLVL.

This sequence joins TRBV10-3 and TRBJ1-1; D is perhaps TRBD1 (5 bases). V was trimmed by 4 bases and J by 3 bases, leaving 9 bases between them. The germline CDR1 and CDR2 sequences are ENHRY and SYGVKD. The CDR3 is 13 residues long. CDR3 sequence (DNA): TGTGCCATCAGTGTGGACACTGACACTGAAGCTTTCTTT. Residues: CAISVDTDTEAFF.

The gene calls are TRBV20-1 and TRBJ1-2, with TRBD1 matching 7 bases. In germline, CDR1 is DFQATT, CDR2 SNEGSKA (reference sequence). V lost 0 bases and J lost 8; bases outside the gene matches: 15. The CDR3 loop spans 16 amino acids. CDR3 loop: CSARDAGTVLRGGYTF. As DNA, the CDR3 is TGCAGTGCTAGAGACGCCGGGACAGTACTTCGAGGAGGCTACACCTTC.

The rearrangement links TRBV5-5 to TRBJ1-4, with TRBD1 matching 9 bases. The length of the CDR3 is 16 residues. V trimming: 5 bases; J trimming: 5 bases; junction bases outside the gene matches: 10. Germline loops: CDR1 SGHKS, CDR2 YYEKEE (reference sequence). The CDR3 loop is CASSLTPGTGNEKLFF. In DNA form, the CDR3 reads TGTGCCAGCAGTTTAACCCCCGGGACAGGGAATGAAAAACTGTTTTTT.

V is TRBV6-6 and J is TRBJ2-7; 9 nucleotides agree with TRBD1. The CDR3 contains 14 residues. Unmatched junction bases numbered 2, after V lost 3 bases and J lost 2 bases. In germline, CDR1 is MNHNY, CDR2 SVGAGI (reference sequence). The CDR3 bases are TGTGCCAGCAGTTATTGGGACAGGGCCTACGAGCAGTACTTC. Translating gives CASSYWDRAYEQYF.

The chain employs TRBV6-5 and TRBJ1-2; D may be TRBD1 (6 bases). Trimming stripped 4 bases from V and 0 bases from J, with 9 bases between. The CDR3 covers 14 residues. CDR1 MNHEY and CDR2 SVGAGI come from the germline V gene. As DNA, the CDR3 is TGTGCCAGCAGTTGGGGGCGTTCTAACTATGGCTACACCTTC. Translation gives CASSWGRSNYGYTF.